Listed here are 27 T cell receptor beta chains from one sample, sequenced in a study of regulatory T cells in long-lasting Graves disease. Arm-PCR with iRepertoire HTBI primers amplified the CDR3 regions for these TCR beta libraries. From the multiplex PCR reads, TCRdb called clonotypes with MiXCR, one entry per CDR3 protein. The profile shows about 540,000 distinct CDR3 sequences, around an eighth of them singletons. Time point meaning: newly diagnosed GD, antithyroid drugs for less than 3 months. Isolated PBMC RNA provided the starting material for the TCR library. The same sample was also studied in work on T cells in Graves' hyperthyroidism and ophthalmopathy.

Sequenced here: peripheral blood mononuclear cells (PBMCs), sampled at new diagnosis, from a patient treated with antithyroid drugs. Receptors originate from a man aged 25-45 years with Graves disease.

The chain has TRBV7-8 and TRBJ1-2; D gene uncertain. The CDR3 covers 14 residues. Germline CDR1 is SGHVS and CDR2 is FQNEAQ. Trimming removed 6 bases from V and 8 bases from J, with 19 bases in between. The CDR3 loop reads CASSHTDGRVGYTF. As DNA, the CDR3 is TGTGCCAGCAGTCACACGGACGGGAGGGTCGGCTACACCTTC. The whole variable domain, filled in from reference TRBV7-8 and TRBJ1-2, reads GAGVSQSPRYKVAKRGQDVALRCDPISGHVSLFWYQQALGQGPEFLTYFQNEAQLDKSGLPSDRFFAERPEGSVSTLKIQRTQQEDSAVYLCASSHTDGRVGYTFGSGTRLTVV.

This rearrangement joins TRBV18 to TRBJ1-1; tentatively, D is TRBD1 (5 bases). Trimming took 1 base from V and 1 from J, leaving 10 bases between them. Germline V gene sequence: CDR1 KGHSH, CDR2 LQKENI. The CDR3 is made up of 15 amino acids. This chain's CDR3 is CASSPRGSPNTEAFF. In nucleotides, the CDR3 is TGTGCCAGCTCACCACGGGGGTCTCCGAACACTGAAGCTTTCTTT.

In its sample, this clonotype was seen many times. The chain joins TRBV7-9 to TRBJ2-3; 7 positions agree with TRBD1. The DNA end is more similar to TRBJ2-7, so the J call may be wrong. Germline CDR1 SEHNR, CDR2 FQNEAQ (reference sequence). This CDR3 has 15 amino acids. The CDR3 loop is CASSDRQGPTYEQYF. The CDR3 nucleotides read TGTGCCAGCAGCGATCGACAGGGCCCCACCTACGAGCAGTACTTC.

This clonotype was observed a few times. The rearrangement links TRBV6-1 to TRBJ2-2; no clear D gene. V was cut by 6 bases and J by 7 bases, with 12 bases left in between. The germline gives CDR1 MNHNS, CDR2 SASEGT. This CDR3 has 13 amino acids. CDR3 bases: TGTGCCAGCAGCCACGACGTGGGCGGGGAGCTGTTTTTT. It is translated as CASSHDVGGELFF.

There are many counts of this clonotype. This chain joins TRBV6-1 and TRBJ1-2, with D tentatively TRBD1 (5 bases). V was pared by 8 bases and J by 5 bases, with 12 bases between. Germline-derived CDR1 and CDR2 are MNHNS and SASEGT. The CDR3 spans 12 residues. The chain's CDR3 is CASALRGYGYTF. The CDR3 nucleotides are TGTGCCAGCGCCCTCCGGGGGTATGGCTACACCTTC.

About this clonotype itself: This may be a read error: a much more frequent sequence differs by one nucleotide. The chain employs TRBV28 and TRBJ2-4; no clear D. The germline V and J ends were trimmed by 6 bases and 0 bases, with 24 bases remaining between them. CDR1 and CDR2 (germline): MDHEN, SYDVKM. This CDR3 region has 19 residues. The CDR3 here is CASSPVRSATPIAKNIQYF. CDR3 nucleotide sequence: TGTGCCAGCAGCCCCGTGAGGAGCGCTACGCCGATAGCCAAAAACATTCAGTACTTC.

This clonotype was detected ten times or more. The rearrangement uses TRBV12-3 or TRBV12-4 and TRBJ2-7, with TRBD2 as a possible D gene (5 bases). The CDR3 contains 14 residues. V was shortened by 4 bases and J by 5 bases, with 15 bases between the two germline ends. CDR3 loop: CASSSTRVQHEQYF. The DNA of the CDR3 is TGTGCCAGCAGTTCCACTAGGGTTCAGCACGAGCAGTACTTC.

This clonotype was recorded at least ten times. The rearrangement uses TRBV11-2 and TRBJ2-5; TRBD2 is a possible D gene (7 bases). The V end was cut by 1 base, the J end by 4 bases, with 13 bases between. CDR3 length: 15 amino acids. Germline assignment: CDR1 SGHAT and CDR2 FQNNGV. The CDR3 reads CASSLGYRGGETQYF. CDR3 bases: TGTGCCAGCAGCTTAGGCTATAGGGGGGGAGAGACCCAGTACTTC. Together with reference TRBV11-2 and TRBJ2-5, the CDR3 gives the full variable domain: EAGVAQSPRYKIIEKRQSVAFWCNPISGHATLYWYQQILGQGPKLLIQFQNNGVVDDSQLPKDRFSAERLKGVDSTLKIQPAKLEDSAVYLCASSLGYRGGETQYFGPGTRLLVL.

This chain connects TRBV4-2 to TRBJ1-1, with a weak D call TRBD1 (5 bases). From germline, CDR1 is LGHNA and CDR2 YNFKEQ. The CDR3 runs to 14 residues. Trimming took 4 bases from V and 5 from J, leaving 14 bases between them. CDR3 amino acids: CASSPHRGNTEAFF. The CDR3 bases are TGTGCCAGCAGCCCCCATAGGGGAAATACTGAAGCTTTCTTT.

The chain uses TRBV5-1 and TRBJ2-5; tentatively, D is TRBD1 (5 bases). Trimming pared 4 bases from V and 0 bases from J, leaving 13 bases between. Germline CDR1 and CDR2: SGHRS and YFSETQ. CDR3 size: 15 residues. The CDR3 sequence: CASSPRQMYQETQYF. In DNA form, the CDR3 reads TGCGCCAGCAGCCCTCGACAGATGTACCAAGAGACCCAGTACTTC.

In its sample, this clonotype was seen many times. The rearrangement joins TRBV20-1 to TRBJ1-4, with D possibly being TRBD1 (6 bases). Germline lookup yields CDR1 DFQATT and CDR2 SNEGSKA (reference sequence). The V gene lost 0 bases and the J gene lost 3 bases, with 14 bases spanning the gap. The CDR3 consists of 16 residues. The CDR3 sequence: CSARDNWGLPNEKLFF. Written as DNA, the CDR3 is TGCAGTGCTAGAGATAATTGGGGGCTACCTAATGAAAAACTGTTTTTT.

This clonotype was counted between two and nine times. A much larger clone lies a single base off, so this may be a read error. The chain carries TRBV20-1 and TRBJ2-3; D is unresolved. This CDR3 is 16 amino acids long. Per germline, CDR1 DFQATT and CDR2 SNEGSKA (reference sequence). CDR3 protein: CSARRLARANTDTQYF. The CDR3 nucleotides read TGCAGCGCACGCCGCCTTGCTAGGGCTAACACAGATACGCAGTATTTT.

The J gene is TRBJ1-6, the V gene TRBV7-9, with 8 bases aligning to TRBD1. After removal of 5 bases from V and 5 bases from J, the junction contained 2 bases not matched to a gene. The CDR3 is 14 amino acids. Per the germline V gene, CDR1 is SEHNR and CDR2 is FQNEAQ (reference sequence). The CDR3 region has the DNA TGTGCCAGCAGCCTGGACAGGGATAATTCACCCCTCCACTTT. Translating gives CASSLDRDNSPLHF.

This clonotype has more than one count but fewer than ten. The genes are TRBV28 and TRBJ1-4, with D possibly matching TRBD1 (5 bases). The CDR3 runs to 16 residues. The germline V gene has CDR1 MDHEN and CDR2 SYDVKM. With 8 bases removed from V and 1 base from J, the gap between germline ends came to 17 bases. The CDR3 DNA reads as TGTGCCAGCGGGGGGGAGGGCGAGGAAACTAATGAAAAACTGTTTTTT. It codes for CASGGEGEETNEKLFF.

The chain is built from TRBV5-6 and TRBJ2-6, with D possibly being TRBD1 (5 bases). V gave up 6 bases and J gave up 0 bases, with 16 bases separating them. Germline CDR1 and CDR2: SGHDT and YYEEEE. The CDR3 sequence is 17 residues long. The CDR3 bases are TGTGCCAGCACCAGGACACCTCTTATCTCTGGGGCCAACGTCCTGACTTTC. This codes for CASTRTPLISGANVLTF.

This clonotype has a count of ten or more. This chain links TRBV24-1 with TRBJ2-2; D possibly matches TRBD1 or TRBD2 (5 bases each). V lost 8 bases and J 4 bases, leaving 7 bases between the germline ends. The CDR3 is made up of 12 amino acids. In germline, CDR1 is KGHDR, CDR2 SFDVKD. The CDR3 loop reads CATKGTTGELFF. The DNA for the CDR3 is TGTGCCACCAAGGGGACCACCGGGGAGCTGTTTTTT.

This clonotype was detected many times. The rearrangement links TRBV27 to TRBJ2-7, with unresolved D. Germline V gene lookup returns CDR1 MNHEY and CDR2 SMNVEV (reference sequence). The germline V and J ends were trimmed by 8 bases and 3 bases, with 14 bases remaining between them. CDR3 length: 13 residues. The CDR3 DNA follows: TGTGCCAGCCGAGGTACAGTTAGCTACGAGCAGTACTTC. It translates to CASRGTVSYEQYF.

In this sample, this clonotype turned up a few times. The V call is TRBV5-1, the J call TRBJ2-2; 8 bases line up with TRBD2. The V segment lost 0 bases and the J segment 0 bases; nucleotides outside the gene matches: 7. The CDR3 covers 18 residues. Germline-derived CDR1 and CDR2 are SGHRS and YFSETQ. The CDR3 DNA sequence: TGCGCCAGCAGCTTGGACAGAAGCGGGAGCCCGAACACCGGGGAGCTGTTTTTT. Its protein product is CASSLDRSGSPNTGELFF.

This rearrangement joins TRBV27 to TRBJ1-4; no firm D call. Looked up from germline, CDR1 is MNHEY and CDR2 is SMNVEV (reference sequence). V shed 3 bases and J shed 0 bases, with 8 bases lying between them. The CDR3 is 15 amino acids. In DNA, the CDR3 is TGTGCCAGCAGTTTCGTTTCGGCAACTAATGAAAAACTGTTTTTT. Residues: CASSFVSATNEKLFF.

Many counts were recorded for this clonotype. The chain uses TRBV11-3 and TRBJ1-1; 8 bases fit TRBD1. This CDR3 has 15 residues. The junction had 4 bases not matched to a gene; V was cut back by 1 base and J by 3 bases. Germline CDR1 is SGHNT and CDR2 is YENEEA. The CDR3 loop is CASSLGQGADTEAFF. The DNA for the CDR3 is TGTGCCAGCAGCTTAGGGCAGGGGGCGGACACTGAAGCTTTCTTT.

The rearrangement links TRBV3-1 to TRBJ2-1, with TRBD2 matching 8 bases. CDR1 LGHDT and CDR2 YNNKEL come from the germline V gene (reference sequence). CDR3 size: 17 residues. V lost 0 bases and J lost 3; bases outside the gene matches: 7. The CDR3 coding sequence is TGTGCCAGCAGCCAAGATGCATGGCTAGCGGGCTACAATGAGCAGTTCTTC. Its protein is CASSQDAWLAGYNEQFF.

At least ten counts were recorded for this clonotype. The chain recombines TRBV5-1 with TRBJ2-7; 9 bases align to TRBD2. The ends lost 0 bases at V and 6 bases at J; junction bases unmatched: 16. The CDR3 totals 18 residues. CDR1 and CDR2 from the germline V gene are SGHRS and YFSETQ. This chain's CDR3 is CASSLAGVSGRGGAEQYF. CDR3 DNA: TGCGCCAGCAGCTTGGCCGGGGTTAGCGGGAGAGGAGGAGCCGAGCAGTACTTC. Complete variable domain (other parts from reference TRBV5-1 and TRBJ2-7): KAGVTQTPRYLIKTRGQQVTLSCSPISGHRSVSWYQQTPGQGLQFLFEYFSETQRNKGNFPGRFSGRQFSNSRSEMNVSTLELGDSALYLCASSLAGVSGRGGAEQYFGPGTRLTVT.

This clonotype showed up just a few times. CDR3 region: CASSPSSGLRSGELFF. CDR3 coding DNA: TGTGCCAGCTCACCCTCTAGCGGCTTACGGAGCGGGGAGCTGTTTTTT. This rearrangement joins TRBV18 to TRBJ2-2, with TRBD2 matching over 7 bases. CDR3 size: 16 residues. J was trimmed by 7 bases and V by 3 bases; bases with no gene match: 11. Germline-derived CDR1 and CDR2 are KGHSH and LQKENI.

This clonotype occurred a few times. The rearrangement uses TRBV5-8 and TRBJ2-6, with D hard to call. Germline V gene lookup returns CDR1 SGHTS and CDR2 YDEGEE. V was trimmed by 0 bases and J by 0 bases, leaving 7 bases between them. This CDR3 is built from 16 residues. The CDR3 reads CASSLDGFSGANVLTF. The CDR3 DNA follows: TGTGCCAGCAGCTTGGACGGATTCTCTGGGGCCAACGTCCTGACTTTC.

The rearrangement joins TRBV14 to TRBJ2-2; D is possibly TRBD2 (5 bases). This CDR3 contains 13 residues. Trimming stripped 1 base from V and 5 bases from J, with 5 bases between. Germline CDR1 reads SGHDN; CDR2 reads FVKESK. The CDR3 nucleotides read TGTGCCAGCAGCCAAGGACTAACCGGGGAGCTGTTTTTT. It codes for CASSQGLTGELFF.

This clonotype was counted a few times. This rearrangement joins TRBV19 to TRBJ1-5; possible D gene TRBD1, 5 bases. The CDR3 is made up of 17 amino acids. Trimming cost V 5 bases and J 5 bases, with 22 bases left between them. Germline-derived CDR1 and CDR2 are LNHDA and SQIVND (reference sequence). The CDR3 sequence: CASSHSFDRGFDQPQHF. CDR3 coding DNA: TGTGCCAGTAGTCACTCCTTCGACCGGGGCTTTGATCAGCCCCAGCATTTT.

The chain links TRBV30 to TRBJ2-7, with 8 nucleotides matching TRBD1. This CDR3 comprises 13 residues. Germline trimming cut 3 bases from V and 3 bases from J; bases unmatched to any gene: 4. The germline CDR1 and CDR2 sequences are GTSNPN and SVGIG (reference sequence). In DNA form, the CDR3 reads TGTGCCTGGAGAACGGACAGGGTCTACGAGCAGTACTTC. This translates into CAWRTDRVYEQYF. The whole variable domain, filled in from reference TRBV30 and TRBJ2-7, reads SQTIHQWPATLVQPVGSPLSLECTVEGTSNPNLYWYRQAAGRGLQLLFYSVGIGQISSEVPQNLSASRPQDRQFILSSKKLLLSDSGFYLCAWRTDRVYEQYFGPGTRLTVT.